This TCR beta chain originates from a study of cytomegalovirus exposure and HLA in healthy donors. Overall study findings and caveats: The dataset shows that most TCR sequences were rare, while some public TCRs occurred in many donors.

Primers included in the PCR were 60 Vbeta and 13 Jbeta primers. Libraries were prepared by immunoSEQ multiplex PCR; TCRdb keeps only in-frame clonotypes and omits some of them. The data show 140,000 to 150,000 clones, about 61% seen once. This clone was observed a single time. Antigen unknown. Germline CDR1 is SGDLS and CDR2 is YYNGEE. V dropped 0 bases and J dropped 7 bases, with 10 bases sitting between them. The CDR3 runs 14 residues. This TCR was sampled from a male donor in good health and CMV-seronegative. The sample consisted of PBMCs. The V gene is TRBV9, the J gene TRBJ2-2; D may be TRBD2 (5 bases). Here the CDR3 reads CASSVATGSGELFF. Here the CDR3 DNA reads TGTGCCAGCAGCGTAGCTACGGGGAGCGGGGAGCTGTTTTTT.